Only a few counts were recorded for the clone carrying this T cell receptor (beta chain). The data are from a study of blood T cells in healthy people across ages. This CDR3 spans 14 amino acids. Per the germline V gene, CDR1 is SQVTM and CDR2 is ANQGSEA. Trimming removed 2 bases at V and 7 bases at J, with 15 bases between. With a J-beta primer mix and a sample-barcoded 5' primer, a second PCR ran about 6 to 11 cycles. TCRdb re-analysed the 5' RACE reads in MiXCR, keeping a single row per CDR3 protein. The sample records about 1.4 million distinct CDR3 sequences, roughly 60% being singletons. The TCR sequence derives from a man younger than 30 in good health. The material sequenced was blood. The genes are TRBV29-1 and TRBJ2-1; D call uncertain. Written as DNA, the CDR3 is TGCAGCGTTGAAAGGGCAGAGAATCTGAATGAGCAGTTCTTC. Translating gives CSVERAENLNEQFF.